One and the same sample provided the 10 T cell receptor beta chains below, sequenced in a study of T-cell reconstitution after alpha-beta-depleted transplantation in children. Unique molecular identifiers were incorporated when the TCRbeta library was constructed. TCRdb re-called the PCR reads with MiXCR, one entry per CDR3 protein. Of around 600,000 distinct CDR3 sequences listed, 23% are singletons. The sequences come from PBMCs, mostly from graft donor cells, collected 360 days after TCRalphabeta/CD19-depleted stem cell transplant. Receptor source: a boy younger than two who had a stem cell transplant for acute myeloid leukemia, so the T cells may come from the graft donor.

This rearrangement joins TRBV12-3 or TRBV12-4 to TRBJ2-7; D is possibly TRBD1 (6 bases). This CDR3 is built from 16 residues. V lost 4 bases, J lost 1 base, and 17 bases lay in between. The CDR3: CASSWGRGSQSYEQYF. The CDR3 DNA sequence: TGTGCCAGCAGTTGGGGCAGGGGATCCCAATCCTACGAGCAGTACTTC.

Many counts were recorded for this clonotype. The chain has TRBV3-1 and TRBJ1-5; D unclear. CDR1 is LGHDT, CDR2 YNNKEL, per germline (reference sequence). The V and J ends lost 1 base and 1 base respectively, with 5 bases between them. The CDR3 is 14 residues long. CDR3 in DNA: TGTGCCAGCAGCCAAGCCAGGAGCAATCAGCCCCAGCATTTT. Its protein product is CASSQARSNQPQHF.

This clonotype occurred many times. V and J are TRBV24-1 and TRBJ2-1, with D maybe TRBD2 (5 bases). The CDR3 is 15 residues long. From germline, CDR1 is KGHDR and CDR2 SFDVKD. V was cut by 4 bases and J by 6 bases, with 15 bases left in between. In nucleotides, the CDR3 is TGTGCCACCAGTGAACTGAGTGGTGAGGGCAATGAGCAGTTCTTC. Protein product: CATSELSGEGNEQFF.

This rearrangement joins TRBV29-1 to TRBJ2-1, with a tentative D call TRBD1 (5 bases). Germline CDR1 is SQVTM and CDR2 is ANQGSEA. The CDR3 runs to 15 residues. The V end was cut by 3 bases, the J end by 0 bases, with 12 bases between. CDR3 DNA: TGCAGCGTTGACCCGACAGAACGCTCCTACAATGAGCAGTTCTTC. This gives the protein CSVDPTERSYNEQFF.

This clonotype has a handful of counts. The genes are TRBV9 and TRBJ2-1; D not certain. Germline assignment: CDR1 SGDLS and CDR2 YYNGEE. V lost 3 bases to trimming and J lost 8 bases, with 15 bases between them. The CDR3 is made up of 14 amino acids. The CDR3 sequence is CASSGFLGVDEQFF. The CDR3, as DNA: TGTGCCAGCAGCGGCTTTTTGGGTGTTGATGAGCAGTTCTTC.

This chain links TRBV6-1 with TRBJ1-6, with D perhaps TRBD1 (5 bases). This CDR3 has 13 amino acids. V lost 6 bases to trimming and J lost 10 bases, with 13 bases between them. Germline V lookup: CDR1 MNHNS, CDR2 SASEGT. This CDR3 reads CASRDLGASPLHF. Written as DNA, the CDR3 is TGTGCCAGCAGGGACCTCGGGGCCTCACCCCTCCACTTT.

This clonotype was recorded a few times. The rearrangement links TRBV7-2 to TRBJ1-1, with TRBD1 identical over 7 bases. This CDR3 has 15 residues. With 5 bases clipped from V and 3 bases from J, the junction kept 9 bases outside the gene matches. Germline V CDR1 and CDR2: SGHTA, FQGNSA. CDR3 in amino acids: CASSTSGGAHTEAFF. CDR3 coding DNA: TGTGCCAGCAGCACGTCAGGGGGAGCACACACTGAAGCTTTCTTT.

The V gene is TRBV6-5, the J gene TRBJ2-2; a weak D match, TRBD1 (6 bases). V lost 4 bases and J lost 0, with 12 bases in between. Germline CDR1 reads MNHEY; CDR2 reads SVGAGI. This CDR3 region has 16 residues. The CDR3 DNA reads TGTGCCAGCAGTTCTAGAGGGACACCGAACACCGGGGAGCTGTTTTTT. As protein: CASSSRGTPNTGELFF.

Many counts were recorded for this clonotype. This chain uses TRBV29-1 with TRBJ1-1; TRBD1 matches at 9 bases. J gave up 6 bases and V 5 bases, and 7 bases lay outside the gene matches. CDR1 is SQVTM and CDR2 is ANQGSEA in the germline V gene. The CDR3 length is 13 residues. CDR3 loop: CSVSGTGNAEAFF. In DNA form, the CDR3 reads TGCAGCGTTTCCGGGACAGGGAATGCTGAAGCTTTCTTT.

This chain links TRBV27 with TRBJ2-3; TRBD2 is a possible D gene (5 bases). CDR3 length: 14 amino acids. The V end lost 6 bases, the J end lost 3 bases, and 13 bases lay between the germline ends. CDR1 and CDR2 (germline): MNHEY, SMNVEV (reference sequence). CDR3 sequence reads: CASSRAGTTDTQYF. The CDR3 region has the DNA TGTGCCAGCAGCCGTGCGGGCACTACAGATACGCAGTATTTT.